This is a list of T cell receptor beta chains from one sample in a study of patients and donors after allogeneic stem cell transplantation. In TCRdb, the RT-PCR reads were re-called with MiXCR into one record per CDR3 protein. This sample has 95,000 to 120,000 distinct CDR3 sequences; around 36% occur once, and the top ten carry 27%. Sequences were obtained from blood, either unsorted or a sorted T cell fraction (not recorded which). Receptors originate from a human donor who was either an allogeneic HSCT recipient or a stem cell or donor lymphocyte infusion donor (not recorded which). It is not recorded whose cells these are; they may come from a transplant donor. CDR3s include the opening cysteine and the closing phenylalanine or tryptophan. Each record gives: V gene, clone size, D gene, J gene, CDR3 DNA, CDR3 protein. D genes are given only for firm matches. Rows may omit the clone size; those that give it use once, few, many or a size class.

v_call: TRBV7-9
clone_size: .
d_call: TRBD1
j_call: TRBJ2-3
cdr3_nt: TGTGCCAGCAGCTCCAGGACAGGGATGGTGGGTACGCAGTATTTT
cdr3_aa: CASSSRTGMVGTQYF

v_call: TRBV24-1
clone_size: .
d_call: TRBD1
j_call: TRBJ1-2
cdr3_nt: TGTGCCACCAGTGATGCAACCGGGACAGGGAACTATGGCTACACCTTC
cdr3_aa: CATSDATGTGNYGYTF

v_call: TRBV20-1
clone_size: .
d_call: .
j_call: TRBJ1-2
cdr3_nt: TGCAGTGCTAGAGGCGTACAGGGTGGCTATGGCTACACCTTC
cdr3_aa: CSARGVQGGYGYTF

v_call: TRBV12-3/TRBV12-4
clone_size: many
d_call: TRBD1
j_call: TRBJ2-1
cdr3_nt: TGTGCCAGCAGCCCCGGGACAGGGATGGATGAGCAGTTCTTC
cdr3_aa: CASSPGTGMDEQFF

v_call: TRBV12-3/TRBV12-4
clone_size: many
d_call: .
j_call: TRBJ1-1
cdr3_nt: TGTGCCAGCAGTTTGCGTGCGGGCGCTAACACTGAAGCTTTCTTT
cdr3_aa: CASSLRAGANTEAFF

v_call: TRBV6-2/TRBV6-3
clone_size: .
d_call: .
j_call: TRBJ2-1
cdr3_nt: TGTGCCAGCAGTTTTGAACAACCTGGGGATGAGCAGTTCTTC
cdr3_aa: CASSFEQPGDEQFF

v_call: TRBV5-1
clone_size: few
d_call: .
j_call: TRBJ1-6
cdr3_nt: TGCGCCAGCAGCTTGGCCCTTCTAGGACCGTCCAATTCACCCCTCCACTTT
cdr3_aa: CASSLALLGPSNSPLHF

v_call: TRBV10-3
clone_size: few
d_call: .
j_call: TRBJ1-1
cdr3_nt: TGTGCCATCAGTGAAGGGAACACTGAAGCTTTCTTT
cdr3_aa: CAISEGNTEAFF

v_call: TRBV20-1
clone_size: .
d_call: TRBD2
j_call: TRBJ2-3
cdr3_nt: TGCAGAGGCCTAGCGGGGGGCACAGATACGCAGTATTTT
cdr3_aa: CRGLAGGTDTQYF

v_call: TRBV20-1
clone_size: .
d_call: .
j_call: TRBJ1-4
cdr3_nt: TGCAGTGCTAATGCCAGAGCCAGGGAGGAAAAACTGTTTTTT
cdr3_aa: CSANARAREEKLFF

v_call: TRBV10-3
clone_size: .
d_call: .
j_call: TRBJ1-1
cdr3_nt: TGTGCCATCAGTGAGTTGAACAGGTACACTGAAGCTTTCTTT
cdr3_aa: CAISELNRYTEAFF

v_call: TRBV20-1
clone_size: .
d_call: .
j_call: TRBJ2-7
cdr3_nt: TGCAGTGCTCCCTCGGTTCCCTCCCCCGAGCAGTACTTC
cdr3_aa: CSAPSVPSPEQYF

v_call: TRBV4-3
clone_size: .
d_call: .
j_call: TRBJ2-3
cdr3_nt: TGCGCCAGCAGCCAAGGGCCGGGAGAGGGAGATACGCAGTATTTT
cdr3_aa: CASSQGPGEGDTQYF

v_call: TRBV20-1
clone_size: many
d_call: .
j_call: TRBJ1-2
cdr3_nt: TGCAGTGCTTACAGGGAGGGTTACACCTTC
cdr3_aa: CSAYREGYTF